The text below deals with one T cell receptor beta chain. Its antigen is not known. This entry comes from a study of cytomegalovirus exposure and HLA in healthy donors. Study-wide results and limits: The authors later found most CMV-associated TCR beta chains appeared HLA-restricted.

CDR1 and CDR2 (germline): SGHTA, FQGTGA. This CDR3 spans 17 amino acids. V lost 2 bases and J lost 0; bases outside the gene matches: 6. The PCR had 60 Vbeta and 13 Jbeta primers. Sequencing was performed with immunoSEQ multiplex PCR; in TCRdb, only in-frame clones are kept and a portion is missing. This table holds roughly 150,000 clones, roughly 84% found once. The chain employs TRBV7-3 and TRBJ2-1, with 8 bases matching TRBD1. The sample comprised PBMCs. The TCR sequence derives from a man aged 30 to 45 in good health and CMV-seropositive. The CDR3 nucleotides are TGTGCCAGCAGCTTAGCAGGGGGCTCGAGCTCCTACAATGAGCAGTTCTTC. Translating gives CASSLAGGSSSYNEQFF. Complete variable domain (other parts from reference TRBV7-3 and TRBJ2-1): GAGVSQTPSNKVTEKGKYVELRCDPISGHTALYWYRQSLGQGPEFLIYFQGTGAADDSGLPNDRFFAVRPEGSVSTLKIQRTERGDSAVYLCASSLAGGSSSYNEQFFGPGTRLTVL.